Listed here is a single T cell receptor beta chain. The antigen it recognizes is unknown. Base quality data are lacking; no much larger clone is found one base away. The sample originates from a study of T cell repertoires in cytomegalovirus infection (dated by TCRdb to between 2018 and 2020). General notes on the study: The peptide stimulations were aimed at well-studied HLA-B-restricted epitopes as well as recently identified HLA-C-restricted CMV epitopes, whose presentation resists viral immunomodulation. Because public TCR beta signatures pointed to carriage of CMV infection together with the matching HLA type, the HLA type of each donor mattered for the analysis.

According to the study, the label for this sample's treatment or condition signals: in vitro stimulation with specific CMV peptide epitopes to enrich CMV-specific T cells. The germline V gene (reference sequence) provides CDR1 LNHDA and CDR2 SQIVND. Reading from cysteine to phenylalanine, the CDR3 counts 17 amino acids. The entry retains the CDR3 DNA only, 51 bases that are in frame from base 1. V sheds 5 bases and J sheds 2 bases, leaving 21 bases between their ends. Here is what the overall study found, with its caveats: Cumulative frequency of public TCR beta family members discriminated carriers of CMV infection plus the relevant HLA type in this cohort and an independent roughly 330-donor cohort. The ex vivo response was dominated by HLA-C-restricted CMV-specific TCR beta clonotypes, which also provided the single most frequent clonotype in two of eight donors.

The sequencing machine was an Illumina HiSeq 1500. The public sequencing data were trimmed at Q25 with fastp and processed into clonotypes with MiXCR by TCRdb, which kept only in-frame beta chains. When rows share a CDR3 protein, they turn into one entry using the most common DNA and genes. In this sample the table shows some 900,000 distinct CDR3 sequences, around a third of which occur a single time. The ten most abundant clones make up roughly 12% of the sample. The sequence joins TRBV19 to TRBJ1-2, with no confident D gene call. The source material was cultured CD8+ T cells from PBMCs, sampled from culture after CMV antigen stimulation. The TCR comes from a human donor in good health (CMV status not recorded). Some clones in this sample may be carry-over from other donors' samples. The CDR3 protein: CASSPASEGLLNYGYTF. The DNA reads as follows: TGTGCCAGTAGTCCTGCATCGGAGGGCTTACTAAACTATGGCTACACCTTC.